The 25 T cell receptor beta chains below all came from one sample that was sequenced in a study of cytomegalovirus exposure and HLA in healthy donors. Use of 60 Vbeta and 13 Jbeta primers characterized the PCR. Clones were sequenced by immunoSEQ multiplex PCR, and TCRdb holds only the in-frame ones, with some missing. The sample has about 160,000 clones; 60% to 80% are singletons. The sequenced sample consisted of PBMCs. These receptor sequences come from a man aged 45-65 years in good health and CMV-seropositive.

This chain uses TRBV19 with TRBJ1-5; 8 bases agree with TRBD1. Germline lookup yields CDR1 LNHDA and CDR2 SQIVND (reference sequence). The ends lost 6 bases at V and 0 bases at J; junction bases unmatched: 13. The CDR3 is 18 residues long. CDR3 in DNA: TGTGCCAGTAGCTACCTCGCACAGGGGGTTAATAGCAATCAGCCCCAGCATTTT. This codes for CASSYLAQGVNSNQPQHF. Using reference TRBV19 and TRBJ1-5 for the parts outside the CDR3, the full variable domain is DGGITQSPKYLFRKEGQNVTLSCEQNLNHDAMYWYRQDPGQGLRLIYYSQIVNDFQKGDIAEGYSVSREKKESFPLTVTSAQKNPTAFYLCASSYLAQGVNSNQPQHFGDGTRLSIL.

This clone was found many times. The DNA of the CDR3 is TGCGCCAGCAGCCAAGATTTGGGACAGAGCGAAACCTACGAGCAGTACTTC. It specifies CASSQDLGQSETYEQYF. The chain is built from TRBV4-3 and TRBJ2-7; TRBD1 agrees at 7 bases. The J segment lost 2 bases and the V segment lost 0 bases, leaving 10 bases of the junction unmatched. The CDR3 is 17 amino acids. The V gene's germline CDR1 is LGHNA and CDR2 YSLEER.

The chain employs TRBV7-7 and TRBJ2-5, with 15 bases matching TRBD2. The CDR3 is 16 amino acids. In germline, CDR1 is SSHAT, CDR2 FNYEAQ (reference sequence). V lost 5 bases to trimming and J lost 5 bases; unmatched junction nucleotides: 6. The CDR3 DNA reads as TGTGCCAGCAGCCACGGACTAGCGGGGGGGTTGGAGACCCAGTACTTC. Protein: CASSHGLAGGLETQYF.

CDR3: CASSPNAQVDYGYTF. The CDR3 coding sequence is TGTGCCAGCAGCCCAAACGCGCAGGTGGACTATGGCTACACCTTC. This chain connects TRBV7-2 to TRBJ1-2, with no clear D. The CDR3 consists of 15 residues. V lost 5 bases and J lost 3, with 16 bases in between. Germline V gives CDR1 SGHTA, CDR2 FQGNSA.

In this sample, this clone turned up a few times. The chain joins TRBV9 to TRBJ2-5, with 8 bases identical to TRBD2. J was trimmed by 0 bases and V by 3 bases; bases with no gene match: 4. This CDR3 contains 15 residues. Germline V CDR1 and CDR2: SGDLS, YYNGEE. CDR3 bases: TGTGCCAGCAGCGATAGCGGGGCCGACCAAGAGACCCAGTACTTC. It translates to CASSDSGADQETQYF.

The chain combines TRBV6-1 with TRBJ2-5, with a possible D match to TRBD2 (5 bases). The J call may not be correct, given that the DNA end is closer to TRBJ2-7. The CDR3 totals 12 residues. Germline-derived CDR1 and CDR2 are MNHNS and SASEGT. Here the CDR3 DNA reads TGTGCCAGCAGTGAACGGGGATACGAGCAGTACTTC. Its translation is CASSERGYEQYF.

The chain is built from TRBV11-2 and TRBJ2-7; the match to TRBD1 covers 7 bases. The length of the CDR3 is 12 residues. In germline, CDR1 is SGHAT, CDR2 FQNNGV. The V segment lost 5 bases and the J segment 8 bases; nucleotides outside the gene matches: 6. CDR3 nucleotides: TGTGCCAGCAGCCCCAGGGGGAGCAAGCAGTACTTC. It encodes CASSPRGSKQYF.

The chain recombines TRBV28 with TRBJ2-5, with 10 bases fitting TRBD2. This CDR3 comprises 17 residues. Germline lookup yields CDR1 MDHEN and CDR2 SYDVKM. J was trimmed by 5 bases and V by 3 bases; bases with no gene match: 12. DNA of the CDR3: TGTGCCAGCAGTTTCAGCAAAAGCGGGGGGGATTGGGAGACCCAGTACTTC. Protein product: CASSFSKSGGDWETQYF.

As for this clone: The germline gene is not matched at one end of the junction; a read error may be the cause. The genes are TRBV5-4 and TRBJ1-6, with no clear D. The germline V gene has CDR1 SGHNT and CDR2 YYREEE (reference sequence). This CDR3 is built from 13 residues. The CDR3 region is CASSFTGNSPLHF. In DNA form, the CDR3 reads TGTGCCAGCAGCTTTACGGGAAATTCGCCCCTCCACTTT.

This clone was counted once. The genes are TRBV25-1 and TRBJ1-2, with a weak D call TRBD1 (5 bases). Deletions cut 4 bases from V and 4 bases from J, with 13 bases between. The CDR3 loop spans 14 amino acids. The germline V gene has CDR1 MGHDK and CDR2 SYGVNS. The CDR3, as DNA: TGTGCCAGCAGTGCCCCGGACAACCTCTATGGCTACACCTTC. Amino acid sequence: CASSAPDNLYGYTF.

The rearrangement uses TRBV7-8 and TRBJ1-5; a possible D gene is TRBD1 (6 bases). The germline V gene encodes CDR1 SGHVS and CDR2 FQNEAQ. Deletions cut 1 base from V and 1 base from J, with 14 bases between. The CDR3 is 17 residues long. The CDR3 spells CASSLGGTFQSNQPQHF. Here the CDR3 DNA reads TGTGCCAGCAGCTTAGGTGGGACATTTCAAAGCAATCAGCCCCAGCATTTT.

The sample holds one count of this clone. The CDR3 bases are TGTGCCAGCAGTTTCGAGGTAACTGAAGCTTTCTTT. This sequence encodes CASSFEVTEAFF. The V and J genes are TRBV28 and TRBJ1-1, with D unresolved. This CDR3 is built from 12 residues. V shed 3 bases and J shed 5 bases, with 7 bases lying between them. CDR1 and CDR2 from the germline V gene are MDHEN and SYDVKM.

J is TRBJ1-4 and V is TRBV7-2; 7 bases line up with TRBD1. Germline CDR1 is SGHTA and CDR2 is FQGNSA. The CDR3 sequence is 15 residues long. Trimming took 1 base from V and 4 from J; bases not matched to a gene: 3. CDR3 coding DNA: TGTGCCAGCAGCTTAGTTTCAGGGGGTAATGAAAAACTGTTTTTT. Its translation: CASSLVSGGNEKLFF. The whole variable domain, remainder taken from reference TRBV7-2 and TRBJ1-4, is GAGVSQSPSNKVTEKGKDVELRCDPISGHTALYWYRQSLGQGLEFLIYFQGNSAPDKSGLPSDRFSAERTGGSVSTLTIQRTQQEDSAVYLCASSLVSGGNEKLFFGSGTQLSVL.

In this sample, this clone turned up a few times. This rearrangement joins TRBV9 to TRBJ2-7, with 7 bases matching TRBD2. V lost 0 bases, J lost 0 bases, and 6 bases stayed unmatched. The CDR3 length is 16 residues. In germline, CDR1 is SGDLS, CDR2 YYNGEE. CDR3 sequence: CASSVGSSGLSYEQYF. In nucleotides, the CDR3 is TGTGCCAGCAGCGTAGGCTCTAGCGGCCTCTCCTACGAGCAGTACTTC.

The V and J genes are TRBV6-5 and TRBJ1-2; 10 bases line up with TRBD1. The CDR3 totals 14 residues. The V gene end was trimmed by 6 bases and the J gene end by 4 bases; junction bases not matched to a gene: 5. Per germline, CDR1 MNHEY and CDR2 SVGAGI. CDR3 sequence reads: CASSRGQGIYGYTF. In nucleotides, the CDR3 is TGTGCCAGCAGCAGGGGACAGGGGATCTATGGCTACACCTTC.

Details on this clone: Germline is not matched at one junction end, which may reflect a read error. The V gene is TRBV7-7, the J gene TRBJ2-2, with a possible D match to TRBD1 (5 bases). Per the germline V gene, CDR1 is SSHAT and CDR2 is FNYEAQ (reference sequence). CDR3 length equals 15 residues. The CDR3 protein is CASSLVTGPTGELFF. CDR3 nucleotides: TGTGCTAGCAGCTTAGTCACAGGACCCACCGGGGAGCTGTTTTTT.

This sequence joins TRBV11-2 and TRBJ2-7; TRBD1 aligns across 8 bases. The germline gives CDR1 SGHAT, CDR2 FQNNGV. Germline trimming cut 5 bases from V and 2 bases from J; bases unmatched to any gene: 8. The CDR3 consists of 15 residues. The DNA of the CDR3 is TGTGCCAGCAGCCAGGGGGCGGGATTTCCCTACGAGCAGTACTTC. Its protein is CASSQGAGFPYEQYF.

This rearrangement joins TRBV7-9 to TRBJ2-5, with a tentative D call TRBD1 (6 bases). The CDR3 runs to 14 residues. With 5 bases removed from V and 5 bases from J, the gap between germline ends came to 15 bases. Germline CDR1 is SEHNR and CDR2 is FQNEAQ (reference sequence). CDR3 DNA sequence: TGTGCCAGCAGCCCCCAGGTAGGGGGTGAGACCCAGTACTTC. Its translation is CASSPQVGGETQYF.

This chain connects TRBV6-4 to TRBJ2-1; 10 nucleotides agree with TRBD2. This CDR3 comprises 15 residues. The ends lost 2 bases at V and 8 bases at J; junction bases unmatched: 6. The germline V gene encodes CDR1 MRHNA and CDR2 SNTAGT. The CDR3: CASSDRAGGPYEQFF. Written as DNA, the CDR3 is TGTGCCAGCAGTGACAGAGCGGGGGGGCCCTATGAGCAGTTCTTC.

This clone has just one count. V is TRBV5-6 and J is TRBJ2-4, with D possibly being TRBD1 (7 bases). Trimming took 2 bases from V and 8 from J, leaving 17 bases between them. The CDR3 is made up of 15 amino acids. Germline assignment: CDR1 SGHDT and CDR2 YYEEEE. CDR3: CASSLVARGVDIQYF. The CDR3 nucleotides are TGTGCCAGCAGCTTAGTAGCCAGGGGGGTGGACATTCAGTACTTC.

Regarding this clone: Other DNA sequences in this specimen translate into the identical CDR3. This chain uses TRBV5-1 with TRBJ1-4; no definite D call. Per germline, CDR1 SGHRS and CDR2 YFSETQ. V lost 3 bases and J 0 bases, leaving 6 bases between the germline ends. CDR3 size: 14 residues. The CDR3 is CASSSGTTNEKLFF. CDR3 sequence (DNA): TGCGCCAGCAGCTCCGGGACAACTAATGAAAAACTGTTTTTT.

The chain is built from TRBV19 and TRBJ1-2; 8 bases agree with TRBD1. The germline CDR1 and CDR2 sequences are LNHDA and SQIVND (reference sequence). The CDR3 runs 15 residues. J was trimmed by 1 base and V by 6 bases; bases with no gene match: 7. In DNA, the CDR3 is TGTGCCAGTAGCTTAGACAGGGGACTTAACTATGGCTACACCTTC. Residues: CASSLDRGLNYGYTF.

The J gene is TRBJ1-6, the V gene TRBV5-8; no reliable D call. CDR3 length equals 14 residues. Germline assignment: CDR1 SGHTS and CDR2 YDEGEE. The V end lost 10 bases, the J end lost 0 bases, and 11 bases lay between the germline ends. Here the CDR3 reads CAGSEGSYNSPLHF. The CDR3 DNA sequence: TGTGCCGGATCGGAGGGCTCCTATAATTCACCCCTCCACTTT.

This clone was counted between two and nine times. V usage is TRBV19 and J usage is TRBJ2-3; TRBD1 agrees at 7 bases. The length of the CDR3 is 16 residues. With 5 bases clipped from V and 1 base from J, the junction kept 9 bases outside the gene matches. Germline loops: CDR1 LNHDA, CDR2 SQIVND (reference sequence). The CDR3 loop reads CASSWIPGTGTDTQYF. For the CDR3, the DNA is TGTGCCAGTAGTTGGATACCCGGGACAGGCACAGATACGCAGTATTTT.

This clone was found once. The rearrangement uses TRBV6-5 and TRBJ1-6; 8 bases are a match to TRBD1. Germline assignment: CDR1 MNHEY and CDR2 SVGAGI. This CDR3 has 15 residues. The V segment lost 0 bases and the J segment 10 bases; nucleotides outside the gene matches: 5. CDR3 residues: CASSYSNRGDSPLHF. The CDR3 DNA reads TGTGCCAGCAGTTACTCGAACAGGGGGGACTCACCCCTCCACTTT.